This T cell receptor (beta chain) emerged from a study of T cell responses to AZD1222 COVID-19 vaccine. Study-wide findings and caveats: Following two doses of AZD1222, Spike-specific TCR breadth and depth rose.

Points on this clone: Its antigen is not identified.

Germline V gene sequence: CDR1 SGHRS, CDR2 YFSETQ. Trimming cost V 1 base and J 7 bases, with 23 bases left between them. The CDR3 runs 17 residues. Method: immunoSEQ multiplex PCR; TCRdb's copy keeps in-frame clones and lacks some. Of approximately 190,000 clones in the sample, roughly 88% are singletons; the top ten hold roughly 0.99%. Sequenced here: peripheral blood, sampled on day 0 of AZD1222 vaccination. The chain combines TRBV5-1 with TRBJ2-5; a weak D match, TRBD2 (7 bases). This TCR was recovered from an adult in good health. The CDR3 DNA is TGCGCCAGCAGCTTGCTAGAGAGCGCGGGGGCCGCGGGGACCCAGTACTTC. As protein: CASSLLESAGAAGTQYF.